What follows are 27 T cell receptor beta chains derived from one specimen sequenced in a study of blood T cell repertoires in COVID-19. The data were produced by immunoSEQ multiplex PCR, yet TCRdb's version contains in-frame clones alone and is incomplete. This sample has tens of thousands of clones, with 89% found just once. Material: peripheral blood. All receptors come from a human donor with acute or convalescent COVID-19. The donor label of this sample is uncertain.

A single count supports this clone. The CDR3 DNA reads TGTGCCAGTACCACGAAGGCCCCCTCGGCGGCTTATAATTCACCCCTCCACTTT. This encodes CASTTKAPSAAYNSPLHF. This chain links TRBV19 with TRBJ1-6; D call uncertain. This CDR3 has 18 amino acids. The V end was cut by 7 bases, the J end by 4 bases, with 23 bases between. Germline CDR1 is LNHDA and CDR2 is SQIVND (reference sequence).

V and J are TRBV7-2 and TRBJ1-4; D might be TRBD1 (5 bases). Germline V gene sequence: CDR1 SGHTA, CDR2 FQGNSA. CDR3 length equals 15 residues. The V and J ends lost 5 bases and 0 bases respectively, with 10 bases between them. This CDR3 reads CASSPDIATNEKLFF. Here the CDR3 DNA reads TGTGCCAGCAGCCCGGACATCGCAACTAATGAAAAACTGTTTTTT.

This chain joins TRBV10-2 and TRBJ2-1; 12 bases are shared with TRBD2. V trimming: 6 bases; J trimming: 0 bases; junction bases outside the gene matches: 9. Germline V CDR1 and CDR2: WSHSY, SAAADI. The CDR3 is 18 amino acids. CDR3 nucleotides: TGCGCCAGCAGAGCACTAGCGGGGGGCTCACACTCCTACAATGAGCAGTTCTTC. Protein sequence: CASRALAGGSHSYNEQFF.

The chain is built from TRBV6-2 or TRBV6-3 and TRBJ1-5, with TRBD1 matching 7 bases. CDR3 length equals 14 residues. J gave up 4 bases and V 4 bases, and 4 bases lay outside the gene matches. Germline CDR1 is MNHEY and CDR2 is SVGEGT. The CDR3 DNA is TGTGCCAGCAGTTCGACAGGGACAAATCAGCCCCAGCATTTT. Translation gives CASSSTGTNQPQHF.

V gene TRBV7-9 combines with J gene TRBJ1-5; no reliable D call. V gave up 5 bases and J gave up 3 bases, with 11 bases separating them. CDR1 is SEHNR and CDR2 is FQNEAQ in the germline V gene (reference sequence). The CDR3 is 14 amino acids. The CDR3 DNA sequence: TGTGCCAGCAGCGCGGGCTTCCACAATCAGCCCCAGCATTTT. Translated: CASSAGFHNQPQHF.

The rearrangement joins TRBV11-2 to TRBJ1-2; tentatively, D is TRBD1 (5 bases). The CDR3 runs to 14 residues. CDR1 is SGHAT and CDR2 is FQNNGV in the germline V gene. V lost 0 bases to trimming and J lost 4 bases, with 9 bases between them. The DNA of the CDR3 is TGTGCCAGCAGCTTAGATCTTAGGGGCTATGGCTACACCTTC. Protein product: CASSLDLRGYGYTF.

The CDR3 nucleotides read TGTGCCAGTAGTAAAAGCAGCGGCCCCCTCGGGACCCAGTACTTC. Translated: CASSKSSGPLGTQYF. This chain links TRBV19 with TRBJ2-5; perhaps TRBD2 as D (5 bases). The CDR3 length is 15 residues. The germline gives CDR1 LNHDA, CDR2 SQIVND (reference sequence). V dropped 4 bases and J dropped 7 bases, with 19 bases sitting between them.

This chain links TRBV18 with TRBJ2-7, with D possibly TRBD2 on 6 matching bases. Trimming pared 1 base from V and 5 bases from J, leaving 18 bases between. The CDR3 has 16 residues. Germline V gene data show CDR1 as KGHSH and CDR2 as LQKENI. The CDR3 DNA reads TGTGCCAGCTCACCACTTCATGGACGGGGAGGAGACGAGCAGTACTTC. Its protein is CASSPLHGRGGDEQYF.

This clone was seen once. This chain uses TRBV5-1 with TRBJ1-1; no reliable D call. Trimming removed 0 bases from V and 0 bases from J, with 9 bases in between. Germline V lookup: CDR1 SGHRS, CDR2 YFSETQ. This CDR3 is built from 15 residues. CDR3 residues: CASSLAGEMNTEAFF. CDR3 nucleotide sequence: TGCGCCAGCAGCTTGGCTGGGGAGATGAACACTGAAGCTTTCTTT. Using reference TRBV5-1 and TRBJ1-1 for the parts outside the CDR3, the full variable domain is KAGVTQTPRYLIKTRGQQVTLSCSPISGHRSVSWYQQTPGQGLQFLFEYFSETQRNKGNFPGRFSGRQFSNSRSEMNVSTLELGDSALYLCASSLAGEMNTEAFFGQGTRLTVV.

The chain couples TRBV6-2 or TRBV6-3 to TRBJ1-2, with D tentatively TRBD1 (5 bases). This CDR3 has 17 amino acids. Trimming pared 0 bases from V and 2 bases from J, leaving 16 bases between. Per the germline V gene, CDR1 is MNHEY and CDR2 is SVGEGT. The CDR3: CASSYSARDVTNYGYTF. In nucleotides, the CDR3 is TGTGCCAGCAGTTACTCTGCGCGGGACGTAACAAACTATGGCTACACCTTC.

The gene calls are TRBV27 and TRBJ1-6, with TRBD1 matching 10 bases. This CDR3 is 14 amino acids long. Trimming at V came to 5 bases and at J to 9 bases, leaving 4 bases not matched to a gene. CDR1 is MNHEY, CDR2 SMNVEV, per germline (reference sequence). This CDR3 reads CASSDRDRGSPLHF. For the CDR3, the DNA is TGTGCCAGCAGTGACCGGGACAGGGGTTCACCCCTCCACTTT.

The count of this clone is one. The V and J genes are TRBV25-1 and TRBJ2-1; TRBD2 agrees at 9 bases. The CDR3 is 16 amino acids. The J segment lost 4 bases and the V segment lost 7 bases, leaving 11 bases of the junction unmatched. Germline V gene data show CDR1 as MGHDK and CDR2 as SYGVNS. CDR3 sequence: CASIGGPSGIYNEQFF. The DNA of the CDR3 is TGTGCCAGCATCGGGGGCCCTAGCGGGATTTACAATGAGCAGTTCTTC.

The genes are TRBV7-2 and TRBJ2-5; D perhaps matches TRBD2 (5 bases). Germline CDR1 and CDR2: SGHTA and FQGNSA. Trimming left V 1 base short and J 5 bases short, with 17 bases between. This CDR3 comprises 16 residues. The CDR3 is CASSLGGLEVRETQYF. DNA of the CDR3: TGTGCCAGCAGCTTAGGCGGGCTAGAGGTCCGGGAGACCCAGTACTTC.

The rearrangement links TRBV18 to TRBJ1-5, with D possibly being TRBD1 (6 bases). V dropped 3 bases and J dropped 4 bases, with 10 bases sitting between them. CDR1 KGHSH and CDR2 LQKENI come from the germline V gene. The CDR3 has 14 residues. The chain's CDR3 is CASSPQQGNQPQHF. As DNA, the CDR3 is TGTGCCAGCTCACCCCAACAGGGAAATCAGCCCCAGCATTTT.

The chain combines TRBV29-1 with TRBJ2-7; D is perhaps TRBD1 (6 bases). The germline gives CDR1 SQVTM, CDR2 ANQGSEA. The V end lost 4 bases, the J end lost 6 bases, and 13 bases lay between the germline ends. The CDR3 has 12 residues. In DNA form, the CDR3 reads TGCAGCGTTGCGGTCTGGGGGCGCGAGCAGTACTTC. Residues: CSVAVWGREQYF.

This clone was recorded once. This chain connects TRBV7-2 to TRBJ2-7; 7 nucleotides align to TRBD1. V lost 3 bases and J lost 5; bases outside the gene matches: 7. From germline, CDR1 is SGHTA and CDR2 FQGNSA. The CDR3 totals 14 residues. The CDR3 is CASSFERGPNEQYF. The CDR3 bases are TGTGCCAGCAGCTTTGAAAGGGGGCCCAACGAGCAGTACTTC.

The genes are TRBV7-2 and TRBJ2-7, with 15 bases identical to TRBD2. CDR1 is SGHTA, CDR2 FQGNSA, per germline. CDR3 length: 16 residues. V trimming: 5 bases; J trimming: 1 base; junction bases outside the gene matches: 3. The CDR3 nucleotides are TGTGCCAGCAGCGCCGGACTAGCGGGGGGGTCCTACGAGCAGTACTTC. As protein: CASSAGLAGGSYEQYF.

The J gene is TRBJ1-5, the V gene TRBV19, with 12 bases that match TRBD1. CDR3 length: 15 amino acids. Losses at the gene ends were 5 bases for V and 6 bases for J; bases not matched to a gene: 5. CDR1 LNHDA and CDR2 SQIVND come from the germline V gene (reference sequence). CDR3 sequence reads: CASSSGTGGGQPQHF. CDR3 nucleotides: TGTGCCAGTAGTTCCGGGACAGGGGGCGGTCAGCCCCAGCATTTT.

The chain joins TRBV18 to TRBJ1-6; perhaps TRBD1 as D (5 bases). CDR1 is KGHSH and CDR2 is LQKENI in the germline V gene. The V gene lost 5 bases and the J gene lost 7 bases, with 9 bases spanning the gap. This CDR3 comprises 13 residues. The CDR3 loop reads CASSSAGNSPLHF. DNA for the CDR3: TGTGCCAGCTCATCGGCAGGGAATTCACCCCTCCACTTT.

This clone appeared a few times. The chain is built from TRBV14 and TRBJ2-2, with D possibly being TRBD2 (5 bases). V lost 0 bases and J lost 2, with 10 bases in between. The CDR3 covers 16 residues. CDR1 and CDR2 (germline): SGHDN, FVKESK. The CDR3 nucleotides are TGTGCCAGCAGCCAAGAGACGGGATTCAACACCGGGGAGCTGTTTTTT. This sequence encodes CASSQETGFNTGELFF.

A few counts support this clone. The chain is built from TRBV2 and TRBJ1-5; 9 bases fit TRBD1. From germline, CDR1 is SNHLY and CDR2 FYNNEI. The CDR3 runs to 15 residues. V shed 7 bases and J 6 bases; nucleotides not matched to a gene: 10. CDR3 nucleotides: TGTGCCAGCACCCTAGACAGGGGGGCTGGTCAGCCCCAGCATTTT. It is translated as CASTLDRGAGQPQHF.

This chain joins TRBV11-2 and TRBJ2-1; 7 bases map to TRBD2. V trimming: 1 base; J trimming: 4 bases; junction bases outside the gene matches: 4. The CDR3 totals 15 residues. The germline gives CDR1 SGHAT, CDR2 FQNNGV. The CDR3 nucleotides read TGTGCCAGCAGCTTAGCCGCGGGAGTATACAATGAGCAGTTCTTC. Translation: CASSLAAGVYNEQFF.

This chain links TRBV19 with TRBJ2-1, with 7 bases that match TRBD1. J lost 1 base, V lost 7 bases, and 7 bases had no gene match. Germline V gene lookup returns CDR1 LNHDA and CDR2 SQIVND (reference sequence). The CDR3 has 15 amino acids. CDR3: CASTKPGQSYNEQFF. CDR3 bases: TGTGCCAGTACCAAACCGGGACAGTCCTACAATGAGCAGTTCTTC.

The rearrangement uses TRBV7-2 and TRBJ2-7, with D unclear. V shed 1 base and J shed 5 bases, with 12 bases lying between them. The germline gives CDR1 SGHTA, CDR2 FQGNSA. The CDR3 is 14 amino acids. CDR3 in DNA: TGTGCCAGCAGCTTAGTGCGTTACCGGGACGAGCAGTACTTC. Its protein product is CASSLVRYRDEQYF.

This sequence joins TRBV29-1 and TRBJ2-7; D ambiguous. The length of the CDR3 is 14 residues. V lost 4 bases to trimming and J lost 3 bases, with 16 bases between them. Germline CDR1 SQVTM, CDR2 ANQGSEA. CDR3: CSVGSVINFYEQYF. CDR3 coding DNA: TGCAGCGTTGGCAGCGTCATCAACTTCTACGAGCAGTACTTC.

The V call is TRBV14, the J call TRBJ1-2, with 8 bases aligning to TRBD1. The V and J ends lost 1 base and 8 bases, in that order; junction bases with no gene match: 12. Germline CDR1 SGHDN, CDR2 FVKESK. The length of the CDR3 is 16 residues. Here the CDR3 reads CASSQVVLGTGVGYTF. The CDR3 coding sequence is TGTGCCAGCAGCCAAGTTGTCCTTGGGACAGGTGTCGGCTACACCTTC.

CDR3 sequence reads: CATSARTSGRGTDTQYF. The CDR3 DNA is TGTGCCACCAGTGCTAGGACTAGCGGGAGAGGCACAGATACGCAGTATTTT. The chain couples TRBV24-1 to TRBJ2-3, with 13 bases aligning to TRBD2. J was trimmed by 1 base and V by 5 bases; bases with no gene match: 5. The germline V gene encodes CDR1 KGHDR and CDR2 SFDVKD. The CDR3 loop spans 17 amino acids.